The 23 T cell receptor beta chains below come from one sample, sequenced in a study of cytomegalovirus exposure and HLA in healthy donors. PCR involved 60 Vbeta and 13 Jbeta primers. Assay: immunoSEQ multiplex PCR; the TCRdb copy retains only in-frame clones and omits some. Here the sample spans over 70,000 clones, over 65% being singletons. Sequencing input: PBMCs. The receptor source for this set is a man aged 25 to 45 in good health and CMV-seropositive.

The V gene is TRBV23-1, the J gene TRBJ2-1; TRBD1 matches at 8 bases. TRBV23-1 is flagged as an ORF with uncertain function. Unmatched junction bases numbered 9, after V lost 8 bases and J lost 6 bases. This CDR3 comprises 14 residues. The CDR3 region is CASSSGQVPNEQFF. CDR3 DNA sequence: TGCGCCAGCTCCTCGGGACAGGTACCCAATGAGCAGTTCTTC.

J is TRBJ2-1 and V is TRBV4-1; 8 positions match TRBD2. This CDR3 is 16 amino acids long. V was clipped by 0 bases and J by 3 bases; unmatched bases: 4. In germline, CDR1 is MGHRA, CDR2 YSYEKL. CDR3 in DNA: TGCGCCAGCAGCCAAGAACTAGCGGATTTCTACAATGAGCAGTTCTTC. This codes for CASSQELADFYNEQFF.

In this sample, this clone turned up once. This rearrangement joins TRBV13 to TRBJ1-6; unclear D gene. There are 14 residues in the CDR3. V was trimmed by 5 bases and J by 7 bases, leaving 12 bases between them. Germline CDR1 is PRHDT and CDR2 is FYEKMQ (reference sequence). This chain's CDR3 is CASSPPPRNSPLHF. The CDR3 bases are TGTGCCAGCAGCCCCCCCCCTAGAAATTCACCCCTCCACTTT.

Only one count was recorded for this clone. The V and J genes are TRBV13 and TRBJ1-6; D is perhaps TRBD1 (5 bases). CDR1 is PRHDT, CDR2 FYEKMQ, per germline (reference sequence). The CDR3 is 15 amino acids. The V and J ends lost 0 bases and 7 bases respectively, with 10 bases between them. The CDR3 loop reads CASSLGGHENSPLHF. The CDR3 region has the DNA TGTGCCAGCAGCTTAGGCGGACACGAGAATTCACCCCTCCACTTT.

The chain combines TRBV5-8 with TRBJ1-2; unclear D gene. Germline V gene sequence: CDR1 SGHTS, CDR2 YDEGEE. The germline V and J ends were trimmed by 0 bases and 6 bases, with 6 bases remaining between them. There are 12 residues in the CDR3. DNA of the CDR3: TGTGCCAGCAGCTTGGCCCGAGATGGCTACACCTTC. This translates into CASSLARDGYTF.

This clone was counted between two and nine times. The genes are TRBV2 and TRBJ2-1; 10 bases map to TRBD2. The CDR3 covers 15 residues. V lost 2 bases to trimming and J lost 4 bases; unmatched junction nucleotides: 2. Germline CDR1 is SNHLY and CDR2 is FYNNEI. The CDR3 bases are TGTGCCAGCAGTGAATCGACTAGCGGGTACAATGAGCAGTTCTTC. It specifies CASSESTSGYNEQFF. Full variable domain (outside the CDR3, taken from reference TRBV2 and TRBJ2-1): EPEVTQTPSHQVTQMGQEVILRCVPISNHLYFYWYRQILGQKVEFLVSFYNNEISEKSEIFDDQFSVERPDGSNFTLKIRSTKLEDSAMYFCASSESTSGYNEQFFGPGTRLTVL.

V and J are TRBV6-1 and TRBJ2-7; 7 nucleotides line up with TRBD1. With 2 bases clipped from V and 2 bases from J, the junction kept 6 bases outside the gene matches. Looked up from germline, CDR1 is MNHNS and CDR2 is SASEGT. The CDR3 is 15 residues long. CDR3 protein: CASSEREGGTYEQYF. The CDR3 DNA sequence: TGTGCCAGCAGTGAACGGGAAGGGGGCACCTACGAGCAGTACTTC.

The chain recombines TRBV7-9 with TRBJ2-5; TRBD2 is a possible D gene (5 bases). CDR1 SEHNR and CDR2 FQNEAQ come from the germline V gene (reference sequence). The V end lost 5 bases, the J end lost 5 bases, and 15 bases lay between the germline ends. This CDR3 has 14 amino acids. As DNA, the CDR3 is TGTGCCAGCAGCCGCGAGGGAATCCGGGAGACCCAGTACTTC. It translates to CASSREGIRETQYF.

The CDR3 DNA sequence: TGCAGCGCAAAGGACGGACAGGGGGAATGTAGCTACACCTTC. Translated, it gives CSAKDGQGECSYTF. The V gene is TRBV29-1, the J gene TRBJ1-2; 10 bases are shared with TRBD1. Germline-derived CDR1 and CDR2 are SQVTM and ANQGSEA. The CDR3 is 14 amino acids. V lost 7 bases and J lost 9; bases outside the gene matches: 14.

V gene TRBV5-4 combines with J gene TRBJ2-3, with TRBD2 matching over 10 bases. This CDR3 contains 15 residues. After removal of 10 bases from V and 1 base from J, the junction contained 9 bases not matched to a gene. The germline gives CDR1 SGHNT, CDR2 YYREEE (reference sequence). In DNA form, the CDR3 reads TGTGCCCCCGGAATAGGGACTAGCGGCACAGATACGCAGTATTTT. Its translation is CAPGIGTSGTDTQYF. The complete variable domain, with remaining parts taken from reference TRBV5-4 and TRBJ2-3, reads ETGVTQSPTHLIKTRGQQVTLRCSSQSGHNTVSWYQQALGQGPQFIFQYYREEENGRGNFPPRFSGLQFPNYSSELNVNALELDDSALYLCAPGIGTSGTDTQYFGPGTRLTVL.

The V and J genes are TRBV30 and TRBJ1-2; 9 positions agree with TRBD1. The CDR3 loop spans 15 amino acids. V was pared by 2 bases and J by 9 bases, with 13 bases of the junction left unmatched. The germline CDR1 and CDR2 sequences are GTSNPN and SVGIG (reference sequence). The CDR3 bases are TGTGCCTGGAGTAGGAGTTCCGGGACAGGGAGCCGCTACACCTTC. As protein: CAWSRSSGTGSRYTF.

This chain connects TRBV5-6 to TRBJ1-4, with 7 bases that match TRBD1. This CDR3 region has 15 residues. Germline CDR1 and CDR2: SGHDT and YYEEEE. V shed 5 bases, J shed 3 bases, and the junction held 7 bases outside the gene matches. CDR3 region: CASSTTGEANEKLFF. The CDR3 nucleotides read TGTGCCAGCAGTACCACAGGGGAGGCTAATGAAAAACTGTTTTTT.

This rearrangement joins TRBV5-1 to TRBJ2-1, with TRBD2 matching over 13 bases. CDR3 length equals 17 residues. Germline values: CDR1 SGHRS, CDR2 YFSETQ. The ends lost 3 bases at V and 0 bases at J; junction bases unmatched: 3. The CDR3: CASSWGTSGISYNEQFF. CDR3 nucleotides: TGCGCCAGCAGCTGGGGGACTAGCGGGATCTCCTACAATGAGCAGTTCTTC.

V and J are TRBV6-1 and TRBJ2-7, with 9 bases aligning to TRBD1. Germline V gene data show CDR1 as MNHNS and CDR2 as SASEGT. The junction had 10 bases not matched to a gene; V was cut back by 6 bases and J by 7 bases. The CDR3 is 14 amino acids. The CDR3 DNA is TGTGCCAGCAGCTACAGGGGGCCATCCTGGGAGCAGTACTTC. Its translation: CASSYRGPSWEQYF.

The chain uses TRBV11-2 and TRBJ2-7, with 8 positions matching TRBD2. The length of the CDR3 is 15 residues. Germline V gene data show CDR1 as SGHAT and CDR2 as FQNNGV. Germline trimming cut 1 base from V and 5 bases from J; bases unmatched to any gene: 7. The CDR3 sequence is CASSLVTGGPDEQYF. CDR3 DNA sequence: TGTGCCAGCAGCTTAGTTACGGGGGGGCCCGACGAGCAGTACTTC. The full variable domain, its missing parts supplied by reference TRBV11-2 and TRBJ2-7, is EAGVAQSPRYKIIEKRQSVAFWCNPISGHATLYWYQQILGQGPKLLIQFQNNGVVDDSQLPKDRFSAERLKGVDSTLKIQPAKLEDSAVYLCASSLVTGGPDEQYFGPGTRLTVT.

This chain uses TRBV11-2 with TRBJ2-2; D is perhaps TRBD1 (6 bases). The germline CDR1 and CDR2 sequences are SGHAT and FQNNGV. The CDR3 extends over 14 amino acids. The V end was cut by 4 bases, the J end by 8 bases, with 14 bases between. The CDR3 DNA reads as TGTGCCAGCAGCTCATTACAGGGTTCAGGGGAGCTGTTTTTT. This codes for CASSSLQGSGELFF. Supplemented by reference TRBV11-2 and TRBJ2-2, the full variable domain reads EAGVAQSPRYKIIEKRQSVAFWCNPISGHATLYWYQQILGQGPKLLIQFQNNGVVDDSQLPKDRFSAERLKGVDSTLKIQPAKLEDSAVYLCASSSLQGSGELFFGEGSRLTVL.

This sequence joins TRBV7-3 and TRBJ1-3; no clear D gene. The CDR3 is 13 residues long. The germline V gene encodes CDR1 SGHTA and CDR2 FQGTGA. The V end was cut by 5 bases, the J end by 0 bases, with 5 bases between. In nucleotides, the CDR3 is TGTGCCAGCAGCCCTAGCTCTGGAAACACCATATATTTT. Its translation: CASSPSSGNTIYF.

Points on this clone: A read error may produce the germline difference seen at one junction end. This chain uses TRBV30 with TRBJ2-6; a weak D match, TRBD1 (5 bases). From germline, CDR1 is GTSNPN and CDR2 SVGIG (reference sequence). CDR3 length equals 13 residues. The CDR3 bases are TGTGCCTGGAGTCTCTCTGGGGCCAACGTCCTGCCTTTC. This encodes CAWSLSGANVLPF.

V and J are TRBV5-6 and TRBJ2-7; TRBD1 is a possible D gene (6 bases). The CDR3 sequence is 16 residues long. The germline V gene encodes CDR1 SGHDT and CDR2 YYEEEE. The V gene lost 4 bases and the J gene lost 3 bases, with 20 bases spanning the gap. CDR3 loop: CASSVGPRGADYEQYF. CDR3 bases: TGTGCCAGCAGCGTGGGGCCCAGGGGCGCGGACTACGAGCAGTACTTC.

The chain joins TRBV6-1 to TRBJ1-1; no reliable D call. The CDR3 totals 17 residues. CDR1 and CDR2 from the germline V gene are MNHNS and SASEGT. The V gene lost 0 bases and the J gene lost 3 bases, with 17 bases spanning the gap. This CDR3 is CASSEAGYGTADTEAFF. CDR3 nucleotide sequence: TGTGCCAGCAGTGAAGCCGGGTACGGTACGGCTGACACTGAAGCTTTCTTT.

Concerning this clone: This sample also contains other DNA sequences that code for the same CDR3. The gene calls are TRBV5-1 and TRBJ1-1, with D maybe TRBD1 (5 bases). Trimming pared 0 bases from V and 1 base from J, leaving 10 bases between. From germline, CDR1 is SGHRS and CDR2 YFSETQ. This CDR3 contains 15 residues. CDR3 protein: CASSLVLGGNTEAFF. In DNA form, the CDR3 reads TGCGCCAGCAGCTTGGTTCTGGGGGGGAACACTGAAGCTTTCTTT.

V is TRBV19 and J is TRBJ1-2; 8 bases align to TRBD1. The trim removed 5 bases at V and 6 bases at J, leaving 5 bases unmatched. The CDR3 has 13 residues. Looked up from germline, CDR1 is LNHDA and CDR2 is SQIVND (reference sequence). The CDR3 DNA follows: TGTGCCAGTAGTCCGGACAGGGTCGATGGCTACACCTTC. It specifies CASSPDRVDGYTF.

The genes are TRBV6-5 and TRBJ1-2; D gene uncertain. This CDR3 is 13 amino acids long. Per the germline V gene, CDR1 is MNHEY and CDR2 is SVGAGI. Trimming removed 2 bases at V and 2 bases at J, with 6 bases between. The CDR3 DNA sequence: TGTGCCAGCAGTTACAACAGCAACTATGGCTACACCTTC. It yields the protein CASSYNSNYGYTF.